Sequencing of this TCR beta chain was carried out in a study of cytomegalovirus exposure and HLA in healthy donors. Overall study results and limits: A later analysis by the authors found several of the most significant clusters apparently linked to common viral pathogens. The authors confirmed in vitro that a few CMV-associated chains were specific for CMV antigens. Indistinguishability led to the exclusion of some V segments, TRBV6-2 and TRBV6-3 included.

The V segment lost 0 bases and the J segment 4 bases; nucleotides outside the gene matches: 7. CDR3 size: 17 residues. Germline CDR1 SGHVS, CDR2 FQNEAQ. As regards this clone: The antigen is not known.

Amplification used 60 Vbeta primers and 13 Jbeta primers. Profiled with immunoSEQ multiplex PCR; TCRdb holds only in-frame clones, not every one. The sample includes about 200,000 clones, roughly 90% of them seen just once. Material for sequencing was PBMCs. This clonotype originated in a woman aged 25 to 45 in good health and CMV-seronegative. The genes are TRBV7-8 and TRBJ2-1, with TRBD2 matching over 9 bases. The CDR3 nucleotides read TGTGCCAGCAGCTTAGCGACTGCGGGAGGGGTGTACAATGAGCAGTTCTTC. This gives the protein CASSLATAGGVYNEQFF.